This TCR beta chain was recovered during a study of cytomegalovirus exposure and HLA in healthy donors. With 60 Vbeta and 13 Jbeta primers, the PCR was carried out. Method: immunoSEQ multiplex PCR; TCRdb's copy keeps in-frame clones and lacks some. This sample has some 30,000 clones, with 70% to 85% found just once. Germline V lookup: CDR1 MGHRA, CDR2 YSYEKL. The ends were cut back, 3 bases at V and 4 bases at J, with 16 bases in the middle. The CDR3 is 15 amino acids. The chain uses TRBV4-1 and TRBJ2-7; D might be TRBD1 (6 bases). Sequencing was carried out using PBMCs. This sequence originates from a woman aged 18-29 years in good health and CMV-seronegative. CDR3 nucleotides: TGCGCCAGCAGCCATGAGCGCAGGGGTGTGTACGAGCAGTACTTC. Translation: CASSHERRGVYEQYF.